The 22 T cell receptor beta chains in this list originate from one sample, sequenced in a study of blood T cell repertoires in COVID-19 (dated by TCRdb to about 2020). Libraries were prepared through the immunoSEQ multiplex PCR assay. TCRdb stores this immuneACCESS table with in-frame sequences only. Part of the clones is absent; in the studies checked, under half of the shortfall reflects unresolved V genes, and no reason is known for the rest. The sample includes tens of thousands of clones, with about 85% observed a single time. Under 4% of the sample comes from the top ten. Sequenced input: PBMCs or T cells enriched from blood (not recorded which). Receptor source: a woman between 50 and 59 years old who had recovered from COVID-19.

The chain uses TRBV7-2 and TRBJ2-3, with 7 bases matching TRBD2. This CDR3 comprises 17 residues. Germline V gives CDR1 SGHTA, CDR2 FQGNSA. With 5 bases clipped from V and 4 bases from J, the junction kept 15 bases outside the gene matches. This chain's CDR3 is CASSPRPTSSAADTQYF. The CDR3 coding sequence is TGTGCCAGCAGCCCCCGACCGACTAGCTCGGCCGCAGATACGCAGTATTTT. Together with reference TRBV7-2 and TRBJ2-3, the CDR3 gives the full variable domain: GAGVSQSPSNKVTEKGKDVELRCDPISGHTALYWYRQSLGQGLEFLIYFQGNSAPDKSGLPSDRFSAERTGGSVSTLTIQRTQQEDSAVYLCASSPRPTSSAADTQYFGPGTRLTVL.

The chain is built from TRBV2 and TRBJ2-7; D is unclear. Germline V gene sequence: CDR1 SNHLY, CDR2 FYNNEI. This CDR3 spans 14 amino acids. V was shortened by 0 bases and J by 3 bases, with 9 bases between the two germline ends. The CDR3 loop is CASSEAPTGYEQYF. For the CDR3, the DNA is TGTGCCAGCAGTGAAGCGCCAACCGGCTACGAGCAGTACTTC.

The V gene is TRBV5-5, the J gene TRBJ1-6; D is perhaps TRBD1 (6 bases). The V end lost 0 bases, the J end lost 9 bases, and 10 bases lay between the germline ends. The V gene's germline CDR1 is SGHKS and CDR2 YYEKEE (reference sequence). This CDR3 is built from 14 residues. CDR3 amino acids: CASSLGGLSSPLHF. CDR3 DNA: TGTGCCAGCAGCTTGGGGGGGCTCAGTTCACCCCTCCACTTT.

V gene TRBV28 combines with J gene TRBJ1-2; TRBD1 agrees at 11 bases. Per the germline V gene, CDR1 is MDHEN and CDR2 is SYDVKM. The CDR3 extends over 12 amino acids. The V and J ends lost 10 bases and 8 bases, in that order; junction bases with no gene match: 6. The CDR3 nucleotides read TGTGCCATCCGAGGACAGGGGGCAGGCTACACCTTC. Residues: CAIRGQGAGYTF.

This clone was detected a few times. This sequence joins TRBV6-5 and TRBJ1-4, with 8 nucleotides matching TRBD1. V shed 2 bases, J shed 6 bases, and the junction held 2 bases outside the gene matches. CDR1 and CDR2 (germline): MNHEY, SVGAGI. This CDR3 is 14 amino acids long. The CDR3 spells CASSYAGQDEKLFF. The CDR3 region has the DNA TGTGCCAGCAGTTACGCGGGACAGGATGAAAAACTGTTTTTT.

This chain links TRBV2 with TRBJ1-2; 8 nucleotides align to TRBD1. After removal of 4 bases from V and 4 bases from J, the junction contained 8 bases not matched to a gene. Germline lookup yields CDR1 SNHLY and CDR2 FYNNEI. CDR3 length equals 15 residues. In nucleotides, the CDR3 is TGTGCCAGCAGTGGGACAGGGAAGGGCATCTATGGCTACACCTTC. Translating gives CASSGTGKGIYGYTF.

This chain uses TRBV21-1 with TRBJ1-1; the table's TRBD1 call for D was not verified on the DNA. TRBV21-1 is a pseudogene. The CDR3 spans 16 residues. CDR3 sequence: CASSKRDRAVGTEAFF. CDR3 nucleotide sequence: TGTGCCAGCAGCAAACGTGACAGGGCGGTCGGCACTGAAGCTTTCTTT.

CDR3 loop: CASSTAGAYEQYF. CDR3 DNA sequence: TGTGCCAGCAGTACGGCAGGGGCCTACGAGCAGTACTTC. The chain recombines TRBV12-3 or TRBV12-4 with TRBJ2-7, with D possibly TRBD1 on 6 matching bases. CDR3 length: 13 amino acids. V lost 5 bases and J 2 bases, leaving 10 bases between the germline ends.

CDR3 sequence: CASSQGYVVASGGASTDTQYF. CDR3 DNA: TGCGCCAGCAGCCAAGGCTACGTCGTGGCTAGCGGGGGGGCAAGCACAGATACGCAGTATTTT. The chain links TRBV4-3 to TRBJ2-3; TRBD2 matches at 12 bases. Unmatched junction bases numbered 14, after V lost 1 base and J lost 0 bases. Germline V gene sequence: CDR1 LGHNA, CDR2 YSLEER. The CDR3 spans 21 residues.

The gene calls are TRBV5-6 and TRBJ1-4; possibly TRBD1 for D (5 bases). The CDR3 loop spans 15 amino acids. The germline V gene has CDR1 SGHDT and CDR2 YYEEEE. V gave up 2 bases and J gave up 3 bases, with 11 bases separating them. CDR3 DNA: TGTGCCAGCAGCTTACGCAGGGCGGCTAATGAAAAACTGTTTTTT. Its translation is CASSLRRAANEKLFF.

This chain uses TRBV5-1 with TRBJ2-7; 11 bases are a match to TRBD1. V dropped 4 bases and J dropped 3; count of bases not matched to a gene: 6. Germline V gives CDR1 SGHRS, CDR2 YFSETQ. The CDR3 extends over 15 amino acids. CDR3 sequence (DNA): TGCGCCAGCAGCCCACGGACAGGGGGCATCTACGAGCAGTACTTC. This translates into CASSPRTGGIYEQYF.

V is TRBV13 and J is TRBJ1-2, with 7 bases fitting TRBD1. V lost 1 base and J lost 1; bases outside the gene matches: 6. The CDR3 is 16 residues long. The germline V gene encodes CDR1 PRHDT and CDR2 FYEKMQ (reference sequence). CDR3 nucleotides: TGTGCCAGCAGCTTAGCGGTGGACAGGATTAACTATGGCTACACCTTC. It specifies CASSLAVDRINYGYTF.

This chain uses TRBV18 with TRBJ2-5; 8 bases map to TRBD1. Germline CDR1 reads KGHSH; CDR2 reads LQKENI. CDR3 length: 14 amino acids. Unmatched junction bases numbered 2, after V lost 2 bases and J lost 3 bases. The CDR3 DNA is TGTGCCAGCTCACCAGGACAGGGAAAAGAGACCCAGTACTTC. This translates into CASSPGQGKETQYF. The whole variable domain, remainder taken from reference TRBV18 and TRBJ2-5, is NAGVMQNPRHLVRRRGQEARLRCSPMKGHSHVYWYRQLPEEGLKFMVYLQKENIIDESGMPKERFSAEFPKEGPSILRIQQVVRGDSAAYFCASSPGQGKETQYFGPGTRLLVL.

The chain couples TRBV7-2 to TRBJ1-3, with 7 bases aligning to TRBD1. Looked up from germline, CDR1 is SGHTA and CDR2 is FQGNSA. The V gene end was trimmed by 5 bases and the J gene end by 2 bases; junction bases not matched to a gene: 9. The CDR3 consists of 16 residues. The CDR3: CASSPRTGLPGNTIYF. DNA of the CDR3: TGTGCCAGCAGCCCTAGGACAGGACTTCCTGGAAACACCATATATTTT.

This clone was recorded once. The V and J genes are TRBV15 and TRBJ1-1; tentatively, D is TRBD1 (5 bases). The CDR3 totals 13 residues. The V end lost 3 bases, the J end lost 6 bases, and 11 bases lay between the germline ends. The germline V gene has CDR1 LNHNV and CDR2 YYDKDF (reference sequence). CDR3 nucleotide sequence: TGTGCCACCAGCAGGGACCAGGGTCCTGAAGCTTTCTTT. Protein sequence: CATSRDQGPEAFF.

The J gene is TRBJ2-7, the V gene TRBV18; 14 bases fit TRBD2. Germline-derived CDR1 and CDR2 are KGHSH and LQKENI. The length of the CDR3 is 15 residues. V lost 5 bases, J lost 5 bases, and 5 bases stayed unmatched. The CDR3 protein is CASSATSGGANEQYF. CDR3 coding DNA: TGTGCCAGCTCAGCGACTAGCGGGGGGGCTAACGAGCAGTACTTC.

V is TRBV21-1 and J is TRBJ1-5; the table's D call, TRBD1, was not checked against the DNA. TRBV21-1 is a pseudogene. The CDR3 is 15 amino acids. The CDR3, as DNA: TGTGCCAGCAGCAAAGGGGACAGGGAGGATCAGCCCCAGCATTTT. It encodes CASSKGDREDQPQHF.

This clone was picked up a small number of times. The CDR3 loop is CASSEATAGGSPLHF. DNA of the CDR3: TGTGCCAGCAGTGAAGCGACAGCCGGGGGTTCACCCCTCCACTTT. The chain couples TRBV6-1 to TRBJ1-6; D is possibly TRBD1 (5 bases). Germline CDR1 is MNHNS and CDR2 is SASEGT. The CDR3 loop spans 15 amino acids. Trimming took 0 bases from V and 9 from J, leaving 12 bases between them.

The rearrangement links TRBV27 to TRBJ1-2, with 7 positions matching TRBD1. CDR1 is MNHEY and CDR2 is SMNVEV in the germline V gene (reference sequence). The length of the CDR3 is 16 residues. Trimming took 7 bases from V and 2 from J; bases not matched to a gene: 13. DNA of the CDR3: TGTGCCAGCACCCCCCAGAGAAGACAGGGAAACTATGGCTACACCTTC. Amino acids: CASTPQRRQGNYGYTF.

The chain carries TRBV19 and TRBJ2-7; 7 nucleotides agree with TRBD2. Trimming took 6 bases from V and 3 from J; bases not matched to a gene: 11. The CDR3 consists of 15 residues. Germline V gene data show CDR1 as LNHDA and CDR2 as SQIVND (reference sequence). CDR3 in amino acids: CASRPSGTGNYEQYF. As DNA, the CDR3 is TGTGCCAGTAGGCCCAGCGGGACGGGGAACTACGAGCAGTACTTC.

This clone was found once. The chain carries TRBV30 and TRBJ2-1, with 8 bases lining up with TRBD2. The germline V gene has CDR1 GTSNPN and CDR2 SVGIG (reference sequence). The CDR3 has 14 amino acids. V shed 2 bases, J shed 8 bases, and the junction held 8 bases outside the gene matches. CDR3 region: CAWSPGGVTYEQFF. CDR3 in DNA: TGTGCCTGGAGTCCCGGGGGGGTTACATATGAGCAGTTCTTC.

This rearrangement joins TRBV28 to TRBJ2-4; TRBD2 is a possible D gene (6 bases). CDR1 and CDR2 (germline): MDHEN, SYDVKM. V gave up 2 bases and J gave up 7 bases, with 9 bases separating them. The CDR3 has 13 amino acids. CDR3 protein: CASSLPAGNIQYF. The DNA of the CDR3 is TGTGCCAGCAGTTTACCCGCGGGGAACATTCAGTACTTC.